A selection of T cell receptor beta chains follows, all from one sample in a study of cytomegalovirus exposure and HLA in healthy donors. Profiled with immunoSEQ multiplex PCR; TCRdb holds only in-frame clones, not every one. The sample shows over 75,000 clones, over 60% of them seen only once. The sequencing input was PBMCs. The receptors here all came from a male donor in good health and CMV-seropositive. Each CDR3 is given with its conserved first and last residue. A D gene is named only where the DNA matches it firmly. Rows may omit the clone size; those that give it use once, few, many or a size class.

.,TRBJ2-7,once,TRBV5-4,CASSAGTNRVNF,TGTGCCAGCAGCGCCGGGACAAATCGGGTCAACTTC
TRBD1,TRBJ2-5,.,TRBV7-9,CASSPGQGQETQYF,TGTGCCAGCAGCCCGGGACAGGGCCAAGAGACCCAGTACTTC
.,TRBJ1-5,few,TRBV5-6,CASSRGQLNQPQHF,TGTGCCAGCAGCAGAGGACAACTCAATCAGCCCCAGCATTTT
TRBD1,TRBJ2-6,.,TRBV9,CASSVGTVLSGANVLTF,TGTGCCAGCAGCGTCGGGACAGTTCTCTCTGGGGCCAACGTCCTGACTTTC
TRBD1,TRBJ1-5,.,TRBV2,CASSDSGTGRQPQHF,TGTGCCAGCAGTGACTCCGGGACAGGGAGGCAGCCCCAGCATTTT
.,TRBJ2-7,.,TRBV2,CASKPGQPYEQYF,TGTGCCAGCAAACCGGGACAACCCTACGAGCAGTACTTC
.,TRBJ2-3,.,TRBV1,CTSSQGGLQTDTQYF,TGCACCAGCAGCCAGGGGGGACTACAGACAGATACGCAGTATTTT
.,TRBJ1-1,.,TRBV29-1,CSVGGVEAFF,TGCAGCGTGGGGGGGGTAGAAGCTTTCTTT
TRBD1,TRBJ2-7,.,TRBV7-2,CASSPSGTGFLEQYF,TGTGCCAGCAGCCCAAGCGGGACAGGGTTTCTCGAGCAGTACTTC
.,TRBJ1-1,.,TRBV5-1,CASSLVGSMNTEAFF,TGCGCCAGCAGCTTGGTGGGGAGCATGAACACTGAAGCTTTCTTT
TRBD1,TRBJ1-2,.,TRBV5-6,CASSKGGVNYGYTF,TGTGCCAGCAGCAAAGGGGGCGTGAACTATGGCTACACCTTC
.,TRBJ2-3,.,TRBV6-5,CASSYSGGPTDTQYF,TGTGCCAGCAGTTACTCGGGGGGGCCCACAGATACGCAGTATTTT
TRBD1,TRBJ1-5,.,TRBV18,CASSQNPPTGGNQPQHF,TGTGCCAGCTCACAAAACCCCCCCACAGGGGGAAATCAGCCCCAGCATTTT
TRBD1,TRBJ2-3,.,TRBV4-1,CASSRGQGTDTQYF,TGCGCCAGCAGCCGCGGACAGGGGACAGATACGCAGTATTTT
TRBD1,TRBJ1-6,few,TRBV19,CASSLGQGSPLHF,TGTGCCAGTAGTCTGGGACAGGGATCACCCCTCCACTTT
.,TRBJ1-1,.,TRBV30,CAWNNGAGDTEAFF,TGTGCCTGGAATAATGGGGCGGGGGACACTGAAGCTTTCTTT
.,TRBJ1-1,few,TRBV14,CASSQVGQPAAFF,TGTGCCAGCAGCCAAGTTGGACAGCCGGCGGCTTTCTTT
.,TRBJ2-2,.,TRBV19,CAGSQTRVANTGELFF,TGTGCCGGGAGTCAAACCAGAGTAGCGAACACCGGGGAGCTGTTTTTT
.,TRBJ2-1,.,TRBV18,CASSPGRDNNEQFF,TGTGCCAGCTCACCAGGCCGGGACAACAATGAGCAGTTCTTC
TRBD1,TRBJ1-5,.,TRBV15,CATSSDTQGAISNQPQHF,TGTGCCACCAGCTCCGACACTCAGGGGGCGATTTCCAATCAGCCCCAGCATTTT
TRBD1,TRBJ2-6,.,TRBV5-1,CASSRTGSSGANVLTF,TGCGCCAGCAGCCGGACAGGGTCTTCCGGGGCCAACGTCCTGACTTTC
TRBD1,TRBJ2-1,few,TRBV5-1,CASSLVTRLNDRVLGNEQFF,TGCGCCAGCAGCTTGGTCACGCGACTAAATGACAGGGTCCTCGGCAATGAGCAGTTCTTC
.,TRBJ1-2,once,TRBV4-2,CASSQVEEVQYGYTF,TGTGCCAGCAGCCAAGTTGAAGAGGTTCAGTATGGCTACACCTTC
TRBD1,TRBJ1-5,once,TRBV19,CASIGTAYSNQPQHF,TGTGCCAGTATCGGGACAGCCTATAGCAATCAGCCCCAGCATTTT
TRBD1,TRBJ1-5,.,TRBV7-8,CASSLGQGAGFGQPQHF,TGTGCCAGCAGCCTGGGACAGGGGGCAGGGTTTGGGCAGCCCCAGCATTTT
.,TRBJ2-2,.,TRBV6-5,CASSYSSQGGGELFF,TGTGCCAGCAGTTACTCGAGTCAGGGCGGCGGGGAGCTGTTTTTT
TRBD1,TRBJ2-2,.,TRBV10-3,CAITSDRADTGELFF,TGTGCCATTACCTCGGACAGGGCGGACACCGGGGAGCTGTTTTTT
TRBD1,TRBJ1-2,.,TRBV4-2,CASSHGDRGRGGYGYTF,TGTGCCAGCAGCCATGGGGACAGGGGGCGCGGAGGCTATGGCTACACCTTC
TRBD1,TRBJ1-1,.,TRBV12-5,CASVADRTETEAFF,TGTGCTAGTGTCGCGGACAGGACGGAGACTGAAGCTTTCTTT
.,TRBJ1-1,.,TRBV7-9,CASSLAPRVGNTEAFF,TGTGCCAGCAGCTTAGCCCCTAGAGTCGGGAACACTGAAGCTTTCTTT
.,TRBJ1-1,few,TRBV6-1,CASSEVSGTEAFF,TGTGCCAGCAGTGAAGTGAGTGGCACTGAAGCTTTCTTT
.,TRBJ2-2,once,TRBV6-5,CASSYFSGTNTGELFF,TGTGCCAGCAGTTATTTTTCAGGGACGAACACCGGGGAGCTGTTTTTT
TRBD1,TRBJ1-2,.,TRBV30,CAWSGSGDRAIYGYTF,TGTGCCTGGAGTGGCTCCGGGGACAGGGCGATCTATGGCTACACCTTC
TRBD1,TRBJ2-5,.,TRBV2,CASSGGQGPQETQYF,TGTGCCAGCAGTGGGGGACAGGGTCCCCAAGAGACCCAGTACTTC
TRBD1,TRBJ2-3,.,TRBV7-8,CASSPRQGSSTDTQYF,TGTGCCAGCAGCCCCCGACAGGGAAGCAGCACAGATACGCAGTATTTT
.,TRBJ2-4,.,TRBV28,CASSSPVRVNIQYF,TGTGCCAGCAGTTCTCCGGTGAGGGTGAACATTCAGTACTTC
.,TRBJ1-1,few,TRBV5-8,CASSSVGGAEAFF,TGTGCCAGCAGCTCTGTTGGAGGGGCTGAAGCTTTCTTT
TRBD1,TRBJ1-2,.,TRBV6-1,CASREGTGVYGYTF,TGTGCCAGCAGGGAAGGGACAGGGGTCTATGGCTACACCTTC
.,TRBJ1-2,.,TRBV15,CATSRSEGRGGYGYTF,TGTGCCACCAGCAGATCAGAGGGCCGGGGGGGCTATGGCTACACCTTC
TRBD2,TRBJ2-1,few,TRBV10-1,CASSVSGGNDEQFF,TGCGCCAGCAGTGTTAGCGGGGGGAACGATGAGCAGTTCTTC
TRBD1,TRBJ2-7,.,TRBV30,CAWSRGTGGYEQYF,TGTGCCTGGAGTCGGGGGACAGGGGGCTACGAGCAGTACTTC
TRBD1,TRBJ2-3,.,TRBV5-1,CASSMTGPDTQYF,TGCGCCAGCAGCATGACAGGGCCAGATACGCAGTATTTT
TRBD2,TRBJ2-1,.,TRBV5-4,CASSSDGTSWQFF,TGTGCCAGCAGCTCCGATGGGACTAGCTGGCAGTTCTTC
TRBD2,TRBJ2-7,.,TRBV6-1,CASSEAPLAGQSYEQYF,TGTGCCAGCAGTGAAGCTCCACTAGCGGGACAATCCTACGAGCAGTACTTC
.,TRBJ1-6,.,TRBV7-6,CASSSRSSYNSPLHF,TGTGCCAGCAGCTCCCGGAGCTCCTATAATTCACCCCTCCACTTT
TRBD1,TRBJ1-1,few,TRBV29-1,CSVRDRLTFF,TGCAGCGTCCGGGACAGACTAACTTTCTTT
.,TRBJ2-3,.,TRBV20-1,CSATTDTQYF,TGCAGTGCTACGACAGATACGCAGTATTTT
TRBD1,TRBJ1-3,few,TRBV2,CASAQGAGNTIYF,TGTGCCAGCGCCCAGGGGGCTGGAAACACCATATATTTT
.,TRBJ1-1,.,TRBV9,CASSVAGLTEAFF,TGTGCCAGCAGCGTGGCAGGGCTGACTGAAGCTTTCTTT